The clone carrying this TCR beta chain came up many times. The data originate from a study of regulatory T cells in long-lasting Graves disease. Background on the study: The antithyroid drugs taken by newly diagnosed Graves' patients had been used for under 3 months.

Construction of the TCR beta libraries employed iRepertoire HTBI primers in conjunction with Arm-PCR of CDR3 regions. MiXCR, applied by TCRdb to the multiplex PCR reads, yields one record per CDR3 protein. Among a few hundred thousand distinct CDR3 sequences, roughly 18% were seen once, and the ten largest hold about 15%. The time point here: newly diagnosed GD, antithyroid drugs for less than 3 months. Construction of the TCR library relied on RNA isolated from PBMCs. Trimming stripped 0 bases from V and 1 base from J, with 4 bases between. This CDR3 spans 14 amino acids. Germline CDR1 reads SEHNR; CDR2 reads FQNEAQ (reference sequence). These data were also reused for a study on T cells in Graves' hyperthyroidism and ophthalmopathy. That investigation notes: Each diagnosis drew on symptoms, thyroxine, TRAb, thyroid ultrasound and orbital computed tomography findings. During a first-round RT-PCR of the TCR CDR3, the HTBI primer set was used. Before onset, by a median of around six months, the model predicted ophthalmopathy.

This clonotype originated in a woman in her twenties or thirties with Graves disease. The specimen was peripheral blood mononuclear cells (PBMCs), collected at new diagnosis, from a patient treated with antithyroid drugs. The chain combines TRBV7-9 with TRBJ2-1; unclear D gene. CDR3 region: CASSLAGSYNEQFF. In DNA, the CDR3 is TGTGCCAGCAGCTTAGCGGGGTCCTACAATGAGCAGTTCTTC.